The TCR beta chain described here comes from a study of blood T cell repertoires in COVID-19 (dated by TCRdb to about 2020). About the investigation overall: Samples from collaborators originated in the United States, Italy and Spain and spanned both the acute and convalescent phases of COVID-19. The samples were drawn from the first 160 participants of the ongoing ImmuneRACE study and from 950 to 1,500 subjects provided by 6 global collaborators. Where HLA class I and class II types were available, the types were taken from metadata supplied by the sample provider, not from assay-based typing. Subjects who had been exposed to COVID-19, were actively infected with it, or had recovered from it provided the deeply sampled blood TCRbeta repertoires that made up the dataset. The sample metadata nearly always contained a de-identified subject ID, COVID-19 status, age in years and sex. The material from the prospective study consisted of cDNA or gDNA derived from T cells, B-cell-depleted T cells, or PBMCs. The repertoires were released in a freely available public database intended as a resource for research on the immune response to SARS-CoV-2.

Relative to germline, V is 2 bases shorter and J is 10 bases shorter, with 11 bases between their ends. The CDR3 holds 12 amino acids from the cysteine to the phenylalanine. Kept here is only the CDR3 DNA, which spans 36 bases and is read in frame from base 1. Via the germline V gene, CDR1 is SNHLY and CDR2 FYNNEI. Collaborating institutions collected whole blood in K2EDTA tubes following their own protocols. For TCRbeta analysis, collaborators shipped samples as frozen whole blood, isolated PBMCs, or DNA extracted from either of those sample types. TCRbeta CDR3 regions were amplified from genomic DNA by means of the immunoSEQ Assay, a bias-controlled multiplex PCR. The original pipeline was this. Within the assay, amplification of reference gene primers was used to estimate how many nucleated cells each sample contained. To quantify the absolute abundance of each unique TCRbeta CDR3 rearrangement, sequence reads were collapsed and filtered. Productive Simpson clonality was computed per sample as the square root of Simpson's diversity index over productive rearrangements. The table was pulled from immuneACCESS by TCRdb, which kept in-frame rearrangements only. Such tables lose some clones; where checked, under half of the loss comes from unresolved V genes, and the rest has no known cause. For V, J and clone size, that table is used; D and trimming come from the DNA. Recorded for this sample are nearly 50,000 clones; more than 70% of them occurred a single time. The ten largest clones represent approximately 2.1% of the sample.

Overall study outcomes, separate from this receptor: How much clinical and demographic metadata was included differed by source and by participant, and the metadata was provided uncurated.

As regards this clone: Its antigen is not yet known. No quality values exist for individual bases; no much larger clone is one base distant.

The source is a woman aged 55-69 years with acute or convalescent COVID-19. This receptor chain uses TRBV2 and TRBJ1-2; no D segment can be confidently identified. Sequencing was carried out using peripheral blood. CDR3 reads: CASSETPGAYTF. The nucleotide sequence is TGTGCCAGCAGTGAAACCCCGGGAGCCTACACCTTC.